A single sample gave rise to the 24 T cell receptor beta chains below, sequenced in a study of T cell responses to AZD1222 COVID-19 vaccine. This table comes from immunoSEQ multiplex PCR, and its TCRdb copy is limited to in-frame clones, with some not included. The repertoire has about 180,000 clones, approximately 86% of them found once; the top ten carry approximately 10%. Sequencing was performed on peripheral blood, taken 28 days after the second AZD1222 dose. The receptors were gathered from an adult who received the AZD1222 COVID-19 vaccine.

The chain is built from TRBV6-1 and TRBJ2-2; weak D call: TRBD1 (6 bases). Per germline, CDR1 MNHNS and CDR2 SASEGT. The CDR3 sequence is 15 residues long. V lost 0 bases to trimming and J lost 4 bases, with 9 bases between them. The CDR3 loop reads CASSEARGGTGELFF. In nucleotides, the CDR3 is TGTGCCAGCAGTGAAGCCCGAGGGGGCACCGGGGAGCTGTTTTTT.

V and J are TRBV7-2 and TRBJ1-2; the D gene is possibly TRBD1 (5 bases). CDR3 length equals 16 residues. Trimming removed 4 bases at V and 6 bases at J, with 21 bases between. The germline V gene encodes CDR1 SGHTA and CDR2 FQGNSA. The chain's CDR3 is CASSWPGRFHHHGYTF. In nucleotides, the CDR3 is TGTGCCAGCAGCTGGCCAGGGCGATTTCATCATCATGGCTACACCTTC.

This clone occurred once. The identical CDR3 is also encoded by other nucleotide sequences in the sample. The CDR3 reads CASTPTGLYGYTF. CDR3 nucleotides: TGTGCCAGTACTCCGACAGGGCTCTATGGCTACACCTTC. The chain carries TRBV19 and TRBJ1-2, with 7 bases aligning to TRBD1. Germline V gene lookup returns CDR1 LNHDA and CDR2 SQIVND (reference sequence). V was clipped by 7 bases and J by 4 bases; unmatched bases: 6. The CDR3 totals 13 residues.

The chain is built from TRBV29-1 and TRBJ1-5; D perhaps matches TRBD1 (5 bases). V was trimmed by 5 bases and J by 3 bases, leaving 11 bases between them. Germline V gene lookup returns CDR1 SQVTM and CDR2 ANQGSEA. The CDR3 length is 13 residues. CDR3 region: CSVRDGHNQPQHF. Written as DNA, the CDR3 is TGCAGCGTTCGGGACGGACACAATCAGCCCCAGCATTTT.

The chain carries TRBV11-2 and TRBJ1-1; D ambiguous. The CDR3 contains 13 residues. The ends were cut back, 3 bases at V and 1 base at J, with 6 bases in the middle. Germline loops: CDR1 SGHAT, CDR2 FQNNGV. CDR3 sequence (DNA): TGTGCCAGCAGCTTTGCTCGGAACACTGAAGCTTTCTTT. Amino acids: CASSFARNTEAFF.

The rearrangement uses TRBV3-1 (or the pseudogene TRBV3-2) and TRBJ2-2, with D unclear. Germline V gene sequence: CDR1 LGHDT, CDR2 YNNKEL (reference sequence). There are 13 residues in the CDR3. V was clipped by 4 bases and J by 0 bases, with 3 bases between them. The CDR3 sequence is CASSRANTGELFF. In DNA, the CDR3 is TGTGCCAGCAGCCGCGCGAACACCGGGGAGCTGTTTTTT.

The chain's CDR3 is CASSHKDRGSGQPQHF. CDR3 bases: TGTGCCAGCAGCCATAAGGACAGGGGATCGGGTCAGCCCCAGCATTTT. The V gene is TRBV11-2, the J gene TRBJ1-5; TRBD1 matches 9 bases. The CDR3 spans 16 residues. The V and J ends lost 5 bases and 6 bases, in that order; junction bases with no gene match: 11. Germline CDR1 is SGHAT and CDR2 is FQNNGV.

This rearrangement joins TRBV25-1 to TRBJ1-2; D is possibly TRBD1 (6 bases). The CDR3 has 12 residues. Germline-derived CDR1 and CDR2 are MGHDK and SYGVNS. V was shortened by 9 bases and J by 4 bases, with 12 bases between the two germline ends. CDR3 amino acids: CASRTEGYGYTF. The DNA of the CDR3 is TGTGCCAGTCGGACAGAAGGCTATGGCTACACCTTC.

The CDR3 nucleotides are TGTGCCAGTAGGATGACAGTGAACACTGAAGCTTTCTTT. Its translation: CASRMTVNTEAFF. This chain connects TRBV19 to TRBJ1-1; D might be TRBD1 (5 bases). V was clipped by 6 bases and J by 0 bases, with 8 bases between them. The germline CDR1 and CDR2 sequences are LNHDA and SQIVND (reference sequence). This CDR3 contains 13 residues.

The chain's CDR3 is CASSAKGPDTEAFF. The CDR3 bases are TGTGCCAGTAGTGCGAAGGGGCCTGACACTGAAGCTTTCTTT. The V and J genes are TRBV19 and TRBJ1-1, with D maybe TRBD1 (5 bases). Trimming left V 5 bases short and J 3 bases short, with 13 bases between. This CDR3 region has 14 residues. CDR1 and CDR2 (germline): LNHDA, SQIVND (reference sequence).

V and J are TRBV5-1 and TRBJ1-2, with TRBD1 identical over 8 bases. Looked up from germline, CDR1 is SGHRS and CDR2 is YFSETQ. With 0 bases clipped from V and 4 bases from J, the junction kept 5 bases outside the gene matches. The CDR3 is 15 amino acids. The CDR3 DNA follows: TGCGCCAGCAGCTTGGACAGGGGGGATACCTATGGCTACACCTTC. Its translation is CASSLDRGDTYGYTF.

The chain joins TRBV10-1 to TRBJ1-1, with D perhaps TRBD1 (5 bases). CDR3 length: 15 amino acids. Trimming removed 2 bases at V and 2 bases at J, with 12 bases between. The germline V gene encodes CDR1 WNHNN and CDR2 SYGVQD (reference sequence). In nucleotides, the CDR3 is TGCGCCAGCAGTGAGACGGGGACGGGAAACACTGAAGCTTTCTTT. This translates into CASSETGTGNTEAFF.

V gene TRBV2 combines with J gene TRBJ1-1, with 7 positions matching TRBD1. The CDR3 sequence is 16 residues long. Germline V gene data show CDR1 as SNHLY and CDR2 as FYNNEI. V gave up 4 bases and J gave up 7 bases; unmatched junction bases: 15. Here the CDR3 DNA reads TGTGCCAGCAGTGTCAACTTAAGGGGGCAGCTGAATGAAGCTTTCTTT. Amino acids: CASSVNLRGQLNEAFF.

This rearrangement joins TRBV28 to TRBJ1-5; 7 bases match TRBD1. Germline V gene data show CDR1 as MDHEN and CDR2 as SYDVKM. The junction had 13 bases not matched to a gene; V was cut back by 2 bases and J by 6 bases. The CDR3 runs to 17 residues. CDR3 coding DNA: TGTGCCAGCAGTTTACCGATGACAGGGAGCCACGCTCAGCCCCAGCATTTT. Translating it yields CASSLPMTGSHAQPQHF.

The V gene is TRBV6-2 or TRBV6-3, the J gene TRBJ1-1; D not certain. The V end was cut by 2 bases, the J end by 0 bases, with 10 bases between. Germline-derived CDR1 and CDR2 are MNHEY and SVGEGT. CDR3 length: 15 residues. The CDR3 reads CASSYVGPMNTEAFF. In nucleotides, the CDR3 is TGTGCCAGCAGTTACGTCGGACCTATGAACACTGAAGCTTTCTTT.

The CDR3 is CASARDGATNEKLFF. Here the CDR3 DNA reads TGTGCCAGCGCTAGGGACGGGGCAACTAATGAAAAACTGTTTTTT. The V gene is TRBV7-2, the J gene TRBJ1-4; a weak D match, TRBD1 (5 bases). V was pared by 8 bases and J by 0 bases, with 13 bases between. Germline loops: CDR1 SGHTA, CDR2 FQGNSA. This CDR3 has 15 amino acids. The full variable domain, its missing parts supplied by reference TRBV7-2 and TRBJ1-4, is GAGVSQSPSNKVTEKGKDVELRCDPISGHTALYWYRQSLGQGLEFLIYFQGNSAPDKSGLPSDRFSAERTGGSVSTLTIQRTQQEDSAVYLCASARDGATNEKLFFGSGTQLSVL.

The chain has TRBV30 and TRBJ1-2; 8 positions match TRBD1. This CDR3 has 16 residues. Unmatched junction bases numbered 8, after V lost 2 bases and J lost 0 bases. CDR1 is GTSNPN and CDR2 is SVGIG in the germline V gene (reference sequence). The CDR3 protein is CAWSPGQGLANYGYTF. The CDR3, as DNA: TGTGCCTGGAGTCCCGGACAGGGATTGGCTAACTATGGCTACACCTTC.

The CDR3 DNA follows: TGTGCCAGCAGCCAAGAAGCGGGGCCCCCGCTCGGGTACCTGTCTTTCTTT. Amino acid sequence: CASSQEAGPPLGYLSFF. The V gene is TRBV14, the J gene TRBJ1-1; possible D gene TRBD1, 5 bases. The V gene lost 0 bases and the J gene lost 12 bases, with 26 bases spanning the gap. CDR3 size: 17 residues. CDR1 and CDR2 from the germline V gene are SGHDN and FVKESK. The full variable domain, its missing parts supplied by reference TRBV14 and TRBJ1-1, is EAGVTQFPSHSVIEKGQTVTLRCDPISGHDNLYWYRRVMGKEIKFLLHFVKESKQDESGMPNNRFLAERTGGTYSTLKVQPAELEDSGVYFCASSQEAGPPLGYLSFFGQGTRLTVV.

Regarding this clone: Other DNA sequences in this specimen translate into the identical CDR3. The rearrangement links TRBV3-1 (or the pseudogene TRBV3-2) to TRBJ2-5; D not certain. Trimming removed 1 base at V and 2 bases at J, with 5 bases between. Per the germline V gene, CDR1 is LGHDT and CDR2 is YNNKEL (reference sequence). The CDR3 loop spans 13 amino acids. In DNA, the CDR3 is TGTGCCAGCAGCCAAGCGCTACAAGAGACCCAGTACTTC. This encodes CASSQALQETQYF.

Concerning this clone: Compared with germline, one end of the junction differs, possibly owing to a read error. The rearrangement uses TRBV6-2 or TRBV6-3 and TRBJ1-2; D is undetermined. Germline lookup yields CDR1 MNHEY and CDR2 SVGEGT. The CDR3 totals 13 residues. CDR3 DNA sequence: TGTGCCAGCAGTTACTCGGGTGGACCCTCTCAACTCTTC. Amino acids: CASSYSGGPSQLF.

The chain employs TRBV5-1 and TRBJ2-1; perhaps D is TRBD1 or TRBD2 (5 bases each). Looked up from germline, CDR1 is SGHRS and CDR2 is YFSETQ. Trimming cost V 2 bases and J 8 bases, with 8 bases left between them. The CDR3 contains 12 residues. CDR3 DNA: TGCGCCAGCAGCTTAGGGACGGATGAGCAGTTCTTC. It codes for CASSLGTDEQFF.

V and J are TRBV27 and TRBJ2-1; the match to TRBD1 covers 9 bases. V shed 3 bases and J 0 bases; nucleotides not matched to a gene: 0. The CDR3 contains 15 residues. Germline V gives CDR1 MNHEY, CDR2 SMNVEV (reference sequence). This chain's CDR3 is CASSLDRGSYNEQFF. CDR3 nucleotide sequence: TGTGCCAGCAGTTTGGACAGGGGCTCCTACAATGAGCAGTTCTTC.

The chain is built from TRBV14 and TRBJ1-5; D ambiguous. The V end lost 3 bases, the J end lost 6 bases, and 15 bases lay between the germline ends. The V gene's germline CDR1 is SGHDN and CDR2 FVKESK. The CDR3 spans 15 residues. CDR3 sequence: CASSHLILGIQPQHF. For the CDR3, the DNA is TGTGCCAGCAGCCATCTCATACTGGGGATTCAGCCCCAGCATTTT.

The chain carries TRBV7-3 and TRBJ2-3; possible D gene TRBD1, 5 bases. The CDR3 loop spans 14 amino acids. V dropped 4 bases and J dropped 0 bases, with 8 bases sitting between them. CDR1 and CDR2 (germline): SGHTA, FQGTGA. This CDR3 is CASSSGMSTDTQYF. The CDR3, as DNA: TGTGCCAGCAGCTCAGGGATGAGCACAGATACGCAGTATTTT.